Below, 24 T cell receptor beta chains from the same sample are listed, as sequenced in a study of graft-versus-host responses after intestinal transplantation (dated by TCRdb to the early 2020s). Their antigens are not known. The time point label of this sample denotes: cells obtained before transplantation from donor or recipient. The library was obtained by the immunoSEQ multiplex PCR assay. Imported from immuneACCESS, the table was reduced by TCRdb to in-frame sequences with V and J called. These copies leave out some clones; in studies compared against another copy, an unresolved V gene accounts for under half, and the cause of the remainder is not known. The sample table contains around 100,000 clones; only one count was recorded for about 90% of them. 0.9% to 1% of the sample lies in the top ten. Specimen: unstimulated CD4+ T cells sorted from spleen or lymph node cells, collected before transplant. These receptors were obtained from a human donor who was the organ donor for an intestinal transplant.

V gene TRBV10-3 combines with J gene TRBJ1-4; unclear D gene. CDR1 ENHRY and CDR2 SYGVKD come from the germline V gene. CDR3 size: 14 residues. V gave up 10 bases and J gave up 0 bases, with 12 bases separating them. CDR3: CATQGSPTNEKLFF. The CDR3 DNA reads as TGTGCCACCCAAGGGTCTCCAACTAATGAAAAACTGTTTTTT.

The chain combines TRBV2 with TRBJ1-2; D may be TRBD1 (5 bases). The CDR3 runs 16 residues. Germline V lookup: CDR1 SNHLY, CDR2 FYNNEI. Trimming took off 7 bases at V and 5 bases at J, with 23 bases between the two ends. The CDR3 DNA follows: TGTGCCAGCACCCCCGGGGGGAGGGGAGTCGGTTATGGCTACACCTTC. Its translation is CASTPGGRGVGYGYTF.

The gene calls are TRBV25-1 and TRBJ1-6; D gene unclear. V was clipped by 2 bases and J by 3 bases, with 2 bases between them. This CDR3 is built from 13 residues. Germline loops: CDR1 MGHDK, CDR2 SYGVNS. The CDR3 loop reads CASSENYNSPLHF. CDR3 DNA: TGTGCCAGCAGTGAAAACTATAATTCACCCCTCCACTTT.

This clone has only a few counts. One end of the junction is discordant with germline, which a read error may explain. V is TRBV6-5 and J is TRBJ1-6; 8 bases fit TRBD1. There are 14 residues in the CDR3. Germline-derived CDR1 and CDR2 are MNHEY and SVGAGI. In DNA form, the CDR3 reads TGTGCCAGCAGTTCAGCCGGGACAGGCCTTTTTCATACCTTT. It yields the protein CASSSAGTGLFHTF.

The V and J genes are TRBV27 and TRBJ2-1, with 10 positions matching TRBD2. Trimming took 3 bases from V and 7 from J; bases not matched to a gene: 6. The V gene's germline CDR1 is MNHEY and CDR2 SMNVEV (reference sequence). The CDR3 has 15 amino acids. This CDR3 is CASSFVAGGRNEQFF. Written as DNA, the CDR3 is TGTGCCAGCAGTTTTGTAGCGGGGGGACGTAATGAGCAGTTCTTC.

V usage is TRBV27 and J usage is TRBJ1-4, with D maybe TRBD1 (5 bases). The CDR3 has 15 residues. The germline V gene encodes CDR1 MNHEY and CDR2 SMNVEV (reference sequence). Trimming left V 3 bases short and J 3 bases short, with 11 bases between. CDR3 sequence (DNA): TGTGCCAGCAGTTTGCGGACAACCCCTAATGAAAAACTGTTTTTT. This encodes CASSLRTTPNEKLFF.

This chain joins TRBV6-5 and TRBJ2-7; no reliable D call. With 6 bases removed from V and 3 bases from J, the gap between germline ends came to 6 bases. Germline V gene sequence: CDR1 MNHEY, CDR2 SVGAGI. There are 11 residues in the CDR3. The CDR3 protein is CASSYDYEQYF. The CDR3 nucleotides are TGTGCCAGCAGCTACGACTACGAGCAGTACTTC.

This chain links TRBV2 with TRBJ1-6, with 7 bases matching TRBD1. The J segment lost 4 bases and the V segment lost 6 bases, leaving 9 bases of the junction unmatched. Germline V gene sequence: CDR1 SNHLY, CDR2 FYNNEI. This CDR3 spans 16 amino acids. Here the CDR3 DNA reads TGTGCCAGCAGCGGGACAGCCGCTGATTATAATTCACCCCTCCACTTT. This gives the protein CASSGTAADYNSPLHF.

The chain recombines TRBV27 with TRBJ1-6, with D unresolved. Per germline, CDR1 MNHEY and CDR2 SMNVEV (reference sequence). V gave up 4 bases and J gave up 4 bases, with 17 bases separating them. CDR3 length: 17 residues. The CDR3 region has the DNA TGTGCCAGCAGTTCCGGGAGGGTATCGTTTTATAATTCACCCCTCCACTTT. Its translation is CASSSGRVSFYNSPLHF.

This chain links TRBV28 with TRBJ1-4; TRBD1 aligns across 9 bases. This CDR3 contains 18 residues. Germline V gene data show CDR1 as MDHEN and CDR2 as SYDVKM. With V trimmed by 3 bases and J by 8 bases, 16 bases remained unmatched. CDR3 in amino acids: CASSLRVYHRGLGEKLFF. In DNA form, the CDR3 reads TGTGCCAGCAGTTTGCGTGTCTACCACAGGGGGCTAGGGGAAAAACTGTTTTTT.

For the CDR3, the DNA is TGTGCCAGCGGTAGGCAGGCCTACGAGCAGTACTTC. Translating it yields CASGRQAYEQYF. This chain uses TRBV28 with TRBJ2-7, with D unclear. This CDR3 is 12 amino acids long. Germline V gene sequence: CDR1 MDHEN, CDR2 SYDVKM. Trimming left V 8 bases short and J 2 bases short, with 10 bases between.

This sequence joins TRBV6-5 and TRBJ1-4; 8 bases are a match to TRBD1. The CDR3 length is 14 residues. CDR1 and CDR2 (germline): MNHEY, SVGAGI. J gave up 8 bases and V 6 bases, and 8 bases lay outside the gene matches. CDR3 protein: CASRPGTGREKLFF. For the CDR3, the DNA is TGTGCCAGCAGGCCCGGGACAGGCAGGGAAAAACTGTTTTTT.

This chain connects TRBV7-9 to TRBJ2-7, with D unclear. This CDR3 is built from 13 residues. Germline lookup yields CDR1 SEHNR and CDR2 FQNEAQ (reference sequence). Trimming cost V 1 base and J 5 bases, with 9 bases left between them. The CDR3 sequence is CASSLVGTDEQYF. For the CDR3, the DNA is TGTGCCAGCAGCTTAGTGGGAACGGACGAGCAGTACTTC.

CDR3 in DNA: TGCGCCAGCAGCCAAGTTCCCGGGGGCCATCAGCCCCAGCATTTT. This codes for CASSQVPGGHQPQHF. The chain links TRBV4-1 to TRBJ1-5; D perhaps matches TRBD1 (6 bases). The CDR3 contains 15 residues. Trimming took off 1 base at V and 5 bases at J, with 12 bases between the two ends. In germline, CDR1 is MGHRA, CDR2 YSYEKL.

The J gene is TRBJ2-1, the V gene TRBV11-2; 10 positions agree with TRBD2. Germline CDR1 and CDR2: SGHAT and FQNNGV. Losses at the gene ends were 0 bases for V and 4 bases for J; bases not matched to a gene: 0. This CDR3 region has 15 residues. The CDR3 spells CASSLELAGYNEQFF. The CDR3 nucleotides read TGTGCCAGCAGCTTAGAACTAGCGGGGTACAATGAGCAGTTCTTC.

This clone appeared once. V and J are TRBV6-5 and TRBJ1-3, with no clear D. CDR1 is MNHEY and CDR2 is SVGAGI in the germline V gene. Trimming took 5 bases from V and 0 from J, leaving 8 bases between them. The CDR3 extends over 14 amino acids. CDR3 amino acids: CASSERHSGNTIYF. CDR3 bases: TGTGCCAGCAGTGAACGCCACTCTGGAAACACCATATATTTT.

Details on this clone: Other DNA variants within this sample encode the same CDR3. The chain has TRBV5-6 and TRBJ2-3; 9 bases match TRBD2. The CDR3 covers 16 residues. The germline CDR1 and CDR2 sequences are SGHDT and YYEEEE. The J segment lost 0 bases and the V segment lost 1 base, leaving 3 bases of the junction unmatched. The CDR3 spells CASSLLLAGSTDTQYF. CDR3 nucleotide sequence: TGTGCCAGCAGCTTGCTTCTAGCGGGGAGCACAGATACGCAGTATTTT.

The chain employs TRBV5-1 and TRBJ2-5; 9 bases are shared with TRBD2. Germline values: CDR1 SGHRS, CDR2 YFSETQ. The CDR3 is made up of 14 amino acids. After removal of 2 bases from V and 5 bases from J, the junction contained 4 bases not matched to a gene. CDR3 nucleotide sequence: TGCGCCAGCAGCTTTGGGCTAGCGGGGGAGACCCAGTACTTC. Translating gives CASSFGLAGETQYF.

The chain combines TRBV5-1 with TRBJ2-5, with 9 bases matching TRBD2. Germline assignment: CDR1 SGHRS and CDR2 YFSETQ. With V trimmed by 3 bases and J by 1 base, 10 bases remained unmatched. This CDR3 has 17 residues. The CDR3 DNA reads as TGCGCCAGCAGCTGGGCGACTAGCGGCTATAGCCAAGAGACCCAGTACTTC. Encoded protein: CASSWATSGYSQETQYF.

The chain employs TRBV9 and TRBJ1-1, with D unclear. Trimming shortened V by 1 base and J by 0 bases, and 13 bases separated the two germline ends. The CDR3 is made up of 16 amino acids. Germline V gene lookup returns CDR1 SGDLS and CDR2 YYNGEE. The CDR3 DNA reads TGTGCCAGCAGCGTATTGGGTCCAGTAATGAACACTGAAGCTTTCTTT. The encoded protein is CASSVLGPVMNTEAFF.

The chain recombines TRBV7-2 with TRBJ2-2, with 15 bases aligning to TRBD2. The CDR3 length is 17 residues. The trim removed 5 bases at V and 5 bases at J, leaving 6 bases unmatched. The germline V gene has CDR1 SGHTA and CDR2 FQGNSA. Here the CDR3 DNA reads TGTGCCAGCAGCCGGACTAGCGGGGGGGCCCGGACCGGGGAGCTGTTTTTT. Translated: CASSRTSGGARTGELFF.

The chain joins TRBV2 to TRBJ2-1; D is ambiguous. The V end was cut by 10 bases, the J end by 7 bases, with 14 bases between. CDR1 and CDR2 from the germline V gene are SNHLY and FYNNEI. The CDR3 has 12 amino acids. CDR3 nucleotides: TGTGCCACCAACTACGGGTGGAATGAGCAGTTCTTC. Translated: CATNYGWNEQFF.

The J gene is TRBJ1-1, the V gene TRBV19, with a possible D match to TRBD1 (6 bases). The CDR3 is made up of 14 amino acids. V lost 4 bases and J 1 base, leaving 10 bases between the germline ends. CDR1 LNHDA and CDR2 SQIVND come from the germline V gene (reference sequence). The CDR3 loop is CASSTDRTNTEAFF. The CDR3 DNA reads TGTGCCAGTAGTACCGACAGGACGAACACTGAAGCTTTCTTT.

This chain connects TRBV28 to TRBJ1-2; 12 nucleotides align to TRBD1. Germline trimming cut 6 bases from V and 8 bases from J; bases unmatched to any gene: 13. The CDR3 sequence is 16 residues long. The V gene's germline CDR1 is MDHEN and CDR2 SYDVKM. CDR3 sequence (DNA): TGTGCCAGCAGATCCGATTCGGGACAGGGGGCGTACGGCTACACCTTC. As protein: CASRSDSGQGAYGYTF.